The T cell receptor (beta chain) under discussion was sequenced for a study of molecular identifiers for immune sequencing clone quantification. Study context: Sequencing covered four of five parts into which replicate RNA from approximately 20,000 or 98,000 naive CD8 cells was split.

Each CDR3 protein gets one entry after TCRdb re-called the PCR reads with MiXCR. The repertoire holds approximately 500,000 distinct CDR3 sequences, with 20% to 25% as singletons. Of note for this clonotype: This may arise from a read error, as a much more abundant clone is one base away. A read error is likely, as this CDR3 ends without the conserved phenylalanine or tryptophan.

Germline CDR1 is SGDLS and CDR2 is YYNGEE. V lost 4 bases and J lost 5; bases outside the gene matches: 5. The CDR3 consists of 14 residues. This receptor was obtained from a human donor in good health. Some libraries in this study had Jurkat cell RNA spiked in. The chain carries TRBV9 and TRBJ2-3; 9 positions agree with TRBD2. The sample consisted of naive CD8+ T cells from blood, with Jurkat cell RNA spiked in. Documented subset: FACS-sorted CD8+CD4-CCR7+CD45RA+ naive T cells. The CDR3 loop reads CASSLAGNQDTQYS. In nucleotides, the CDR3 is TGTGCCAGCAGCCTAGCGGGAAATCAAGATACGCAGTATTCT.